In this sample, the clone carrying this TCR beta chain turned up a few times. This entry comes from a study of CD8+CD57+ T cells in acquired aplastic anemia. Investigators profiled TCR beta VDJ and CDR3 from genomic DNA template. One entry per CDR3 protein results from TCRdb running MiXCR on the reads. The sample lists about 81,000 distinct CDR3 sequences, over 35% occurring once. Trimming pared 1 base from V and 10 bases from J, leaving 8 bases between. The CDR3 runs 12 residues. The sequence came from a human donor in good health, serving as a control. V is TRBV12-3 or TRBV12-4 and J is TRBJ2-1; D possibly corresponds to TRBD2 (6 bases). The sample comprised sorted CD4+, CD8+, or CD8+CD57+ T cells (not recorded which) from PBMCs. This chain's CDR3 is CASSLEAGEQFF. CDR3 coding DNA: TGTGCCAGCAGTTTAGAGGCGGGGGAGCAGTTCTTC.